This entry concerns a single TCR beta chain. The data derive from a study of control samples from healthy donors and cancer patients. TCRdb's copy holds only in-frame clones and misses some; the assay was immunoSEQ multiplex PCR. The sample lists over 70,000 clones, roughly nine tenths occurring once. Input material: blood. The clonotype comes from a woman aged 55 to 70 in good health.

This CDR3 reads CASSPSTGIDYGYTF. CDR3 bases: TGTGCCAGCTCACCATCTACGGGAATTGACTATGGCTACACCTTC. The chain employs TRBV18 and TRBJ1-2; D is unresolved. Trimming left V 2 bases short and J 3 bases short, with 13 bases between. The CDR3 extends over 15 amino acids. Looked up from germline, CDR1 is KGHSH and CDR2 is LQKENI.